This TCR beta chain stems from a study of identical twins. From the 5' RACE reads, TCRdb called clonotypes with MiXCR, one entry per CDR3 protein. The table records around 650,000 distinct CDR3 sequences, 7% to 7.5% of them present only once. There are 17 residues in the CDR3. The germline CDR1 and CDR2 sequences are DFQATT and SNEGSKA (reference sequence). V was clipped by 6 bases and J by 6 bases; unmatched bases: 13. This clonotype was detected ten times or more. In addition, the sample was reused for a study of yellow fever vaccine responses in identical twins.

The chain links TRBV20-1 to TRBJ2-3, with 15 bases lining up with TRBD2. This clonotype was sampled from a woman aged 18-35 years in good health. The sequencing sample was made of PBMCs. Here the CDR3 reads CSASGLAGGLSGDTQYF. The DNA of the CDR3 is TGCAGTGCATCTGGACTAGCGGGGGGGCTATCCGGGGATACGCAGTATTTT.